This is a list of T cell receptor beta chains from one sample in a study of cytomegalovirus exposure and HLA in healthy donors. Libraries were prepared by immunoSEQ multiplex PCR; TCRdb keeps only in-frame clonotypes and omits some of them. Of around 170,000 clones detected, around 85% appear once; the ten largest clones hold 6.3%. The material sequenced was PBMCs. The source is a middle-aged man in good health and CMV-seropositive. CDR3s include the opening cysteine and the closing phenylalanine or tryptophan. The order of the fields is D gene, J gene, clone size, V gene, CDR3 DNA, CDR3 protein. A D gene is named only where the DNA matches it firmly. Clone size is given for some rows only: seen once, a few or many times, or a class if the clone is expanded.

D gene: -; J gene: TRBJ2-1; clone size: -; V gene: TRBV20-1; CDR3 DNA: TGCAGTGCTAGTATAGAGGAGCAGTTCTTC; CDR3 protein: CSASIEEQFF
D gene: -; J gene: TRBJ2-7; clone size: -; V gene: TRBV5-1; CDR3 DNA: TGCGCCAGCAGCCCTACGAGCTCCTACGAGCAGTACTTC; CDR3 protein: CASSPTSSYEQYF
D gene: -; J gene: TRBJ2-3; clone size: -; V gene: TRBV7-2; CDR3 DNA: TGTGCCAGCAGCTTAGATGGCGGGAGCACAGATACGCAGTATTTT; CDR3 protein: CASSLDGGSTDTQYF
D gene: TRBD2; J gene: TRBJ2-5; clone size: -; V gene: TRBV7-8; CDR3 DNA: TGTGCCAGCAGCTTAGCAACCTCTTCGGCGGGGGGGCCCCAAGAGACCCAGTACTTC; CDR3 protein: CASSLATSSAGGPQETQYF
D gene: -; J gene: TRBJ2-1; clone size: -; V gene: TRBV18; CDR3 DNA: TGTGCCAGCTCACCAAAGGGGCGGAACAATGAGCAGTTCTTC; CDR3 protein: CASSPKGRNNEQFF
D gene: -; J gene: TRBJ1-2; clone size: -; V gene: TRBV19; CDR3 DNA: TGTGCCAGTAGCCCAGGCCCACAGTTCTATGGCTACACCTTC; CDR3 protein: CASSPGPQFYGYTF
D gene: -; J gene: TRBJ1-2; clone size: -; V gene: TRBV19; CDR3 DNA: TGTGCCAGTACCGTGGGGCAGCAAGGGGCCCTCTTTAGAGGCTACACCTTC; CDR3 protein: CASTVGQQGALFRGYTF
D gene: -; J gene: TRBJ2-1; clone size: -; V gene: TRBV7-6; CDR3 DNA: TGTGCCAGCAGCTTAGCCTCCGCGGTGACGACCTACAATGAGCAGTTCTTC; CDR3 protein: CASSLASAVTTYNEQFF
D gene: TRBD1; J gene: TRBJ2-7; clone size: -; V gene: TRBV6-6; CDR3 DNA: TGTGCCAGTGGACAGGGTCTAGGCTACGAGCAGTACTTC; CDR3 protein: CASGQGLGYEQYF
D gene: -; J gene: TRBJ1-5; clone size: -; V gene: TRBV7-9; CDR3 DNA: TGTGCCAGCAGCCCCGGGGGAGGGATAAATCAGCCCCAGCATTTT; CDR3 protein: CASSPGGGINQPQHF
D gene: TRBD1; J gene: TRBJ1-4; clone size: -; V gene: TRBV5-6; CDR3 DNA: TGTGCCAGCAGCTCCCTACGACAGGGGGCGAATTCTAATGAAAAACTGTTTTTT; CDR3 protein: CASSSLRQGANSNEKLFF
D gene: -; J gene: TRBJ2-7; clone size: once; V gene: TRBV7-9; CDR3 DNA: TGTGCCAGCAGCCCCAGATCGCAGGGGAACTACGAGCAGTACTTC; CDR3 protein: CASSPRSQGNYEQYF
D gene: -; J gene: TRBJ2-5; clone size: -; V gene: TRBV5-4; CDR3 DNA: TGTGCCAGCAGCTTCCGACTAGAAGGGACCCAGTACTTC; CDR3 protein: CASSFRLEGTQYF
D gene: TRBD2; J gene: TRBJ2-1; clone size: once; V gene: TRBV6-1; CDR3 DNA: TGTGCCTCCTCCTCGGGACTAGGGGTCAATGAGCAGTTCTTC; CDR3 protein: CASSSGLGVNEQFF
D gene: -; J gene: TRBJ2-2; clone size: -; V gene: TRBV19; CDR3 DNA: TGTGCCAGCAAGGGAGCCGGGGAGCTGTTTTTT; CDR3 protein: CASKGAGELFF
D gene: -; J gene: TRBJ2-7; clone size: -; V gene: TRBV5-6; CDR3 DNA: TGTGCCAGCAGCGCCGGGGTTACCTACGAGCAGTACTTC; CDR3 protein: CASSAGVTYEQYF
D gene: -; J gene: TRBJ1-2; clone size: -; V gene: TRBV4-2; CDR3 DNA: TGTGCCAGCAGCCAAGGGGGCAGGGTCGATGGCTACACCTTC; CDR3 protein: CASSQGGRVDGYTF
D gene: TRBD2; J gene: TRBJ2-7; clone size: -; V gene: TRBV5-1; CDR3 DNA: TGCGCCAGCAGCTGGCGGGGGGGTTACGAGCAGTACTTC; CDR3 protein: CASSWRGGYEQYF
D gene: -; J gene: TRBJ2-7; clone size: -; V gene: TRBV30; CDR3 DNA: TGTGCCTGGAGTGGTGGGCAGGGGCAAAGCTACGAGCAGTACTTC; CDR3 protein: CAWSGGQGQSYEQYF
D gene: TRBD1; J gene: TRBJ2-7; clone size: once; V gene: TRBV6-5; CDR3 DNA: TGTGCCAGCAGCCGACAGGGCCGCACCTACGAGCAGTACTTC; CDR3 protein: CASSRQGRTYEQYF
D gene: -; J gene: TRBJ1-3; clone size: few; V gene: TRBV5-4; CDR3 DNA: TGTGCCAGCAGCTTGGACCGGACACACGGAAACACCATATATTTT; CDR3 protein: CASSLDRTHGNTIYF
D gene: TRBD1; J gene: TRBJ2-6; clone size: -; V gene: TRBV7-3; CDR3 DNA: TGTGCCAGCAGCTTCAGGGGGCAGGGGGCCATGAGCTCTGGGGCCAACGTCCTGACTTTC; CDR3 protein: CASSFRGQGAMSSGANVLTF
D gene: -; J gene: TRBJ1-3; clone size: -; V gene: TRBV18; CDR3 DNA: TGTGCCAGCTCACCAGTAGCTGGAAACACCATATATTTT; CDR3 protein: CASSPVAGNTIYF
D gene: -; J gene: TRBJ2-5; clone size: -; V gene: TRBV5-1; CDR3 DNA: TGCGCCAGCAGCTTCGGGGGTCCGGAGACCCAGTACTTC; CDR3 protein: CASSFGGPETQYF
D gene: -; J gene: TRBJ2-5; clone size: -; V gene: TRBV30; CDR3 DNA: TGTGCCTGGGGAAAGAGGGAGACCCAGTACTTC; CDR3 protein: CAWGKRETQYF
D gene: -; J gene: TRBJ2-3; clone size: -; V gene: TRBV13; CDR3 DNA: TGTGCCAGCAGCTTGGGGCAGGGGAATCGGGCAGATACGCAGTATTTT; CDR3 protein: CASSLGQGNRADTQYF
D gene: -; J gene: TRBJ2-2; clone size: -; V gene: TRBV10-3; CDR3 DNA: TGTGCCATCAGTGAGTCGACGGGACAATCCGCGGGCGGGGAGCTGTTTTTT; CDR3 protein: CAISESTGQSAGGELFF
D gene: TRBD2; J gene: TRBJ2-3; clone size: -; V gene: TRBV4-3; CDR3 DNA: TGCGCCAGCAACCCAGGGGCGGGGGGGTCAGATACGCAGTATTTT; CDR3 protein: CASNPGAGGSDTQYF
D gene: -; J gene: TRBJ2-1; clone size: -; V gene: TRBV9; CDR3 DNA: TGTGCCAGCAGCCCCCGGGAGGAGCAGTTCTTC; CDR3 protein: CASSPREEQFF
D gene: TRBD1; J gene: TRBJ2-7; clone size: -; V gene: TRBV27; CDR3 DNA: TGTGCCAGCAGTTTCAGCCGAGGACAGGGCGGGTACGAGCAGTACTTC; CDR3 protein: CASSFSRGQGGYEQYF
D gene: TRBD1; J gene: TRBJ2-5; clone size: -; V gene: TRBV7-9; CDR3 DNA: TGTGCCAGCAGCCCCCGGGACAGGGGTAGAGAGACCCAGTACTTC; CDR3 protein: CASSPRDRGRETQYF
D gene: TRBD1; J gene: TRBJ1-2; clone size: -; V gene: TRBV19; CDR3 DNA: TGTGCCAGTAGTATAGGCGGGGACAGGGCCCACGGCTACACCTTC; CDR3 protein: CASSIGGDRAHGYTF
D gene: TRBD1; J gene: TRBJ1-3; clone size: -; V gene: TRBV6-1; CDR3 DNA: TGTGCCAGCAGGAGGACAGGAGTCTCTGGAAACACCATATATTTT; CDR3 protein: CASRRTGVSGNTIYF